This TCR beta chain derives from a study of T cells after posttransplantation cyclophosphamide. Study-level results: Donor CD8+ memory clones often dominated recipient blood repertoires at later times. Skin or GI-infiltrating T cells shared few TRB sequences with blood.

The CDR3 consists of 13 residues. The germline V gene encodes CDR1 SGDLS and CDR2 YYNGEE. With 5 bases removed from V and 3 bases from J, the gap between germline ends came to 11 bases. This related bone marrow graft donor gave peripheral blood on the day of marrow donation. The data were produced by immunoSEQ multiplex PCR, yet TCRdb's version contains in-frame clones alone and is incomplete. The sample includes some 23,000 clones, none of them occurring once. This clone appeared many times. Its antigen is unknown. V gene TRBV9 combines with J gene TRBJ1-1, with a tentative D call TRBD1 (5 bases). The sequence was collected from a woman in her 50s in good health, CMV-negative, and a related stem cell transplant donor. The specimen was PBMCs. This chain's CDR3 is CASSPGDDTEAFF. CDR3 bases: TGTGCCAGCAGTCCGGGGGACGACACTGAAGCTTTCTTT.